Here is one TCR beta chain with its context. Seattle's cohort entered during active infection and was followed longitudinally. The sample is drawn from a study of blood T cell repertoires in COVID-19. Study information: Samples came from the United States, Italy and Spain, spanning acute and convalescent COVID-19. PBMCs, B-cell-depleted T cells, or T cells provided the cDNA or gDNA that made up the material.

There are 15 residues in the CDR3. The trim removed 5 bases at V and 6 bases at J, leaving 7 bases unmatched. Germline assignment: CDR1 SGHTA and CDR2 FQGNSA. Sequenced by immunoSEQ multiplex PCR; TCRdb stores in-frame clones only, minus some. The table includes roughly 350,000 clones, about 90% detected once. The sequence came from a woman between 70 and 85 years old with COVID-19, enrolled during active disease. V is TRBV7-2 and J is TRBJ2-3, with TRBD2 matching over 11 bases. The sample taken for sequencing was peripheral blood. CDR3 sequence (DNA): TGTGCCAGCAGCGCCACTAGCGGGGGATTTGATACGCAGTATTTT. It encodes CASSATSGGFDTQYF.